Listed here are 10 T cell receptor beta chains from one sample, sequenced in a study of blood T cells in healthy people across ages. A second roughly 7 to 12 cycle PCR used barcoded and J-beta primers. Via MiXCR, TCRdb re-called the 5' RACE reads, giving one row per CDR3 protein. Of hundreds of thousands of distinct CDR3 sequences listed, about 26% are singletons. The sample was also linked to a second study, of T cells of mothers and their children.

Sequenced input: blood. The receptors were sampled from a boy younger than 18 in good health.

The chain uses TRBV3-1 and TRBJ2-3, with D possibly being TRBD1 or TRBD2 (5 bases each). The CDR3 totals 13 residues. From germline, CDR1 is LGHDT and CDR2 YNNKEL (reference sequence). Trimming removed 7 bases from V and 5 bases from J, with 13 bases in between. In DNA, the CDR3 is TGTGCCAGCACGTCACGGGGCGAAGATACGCAGTATTTT. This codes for CASTSRGEDTQYF.

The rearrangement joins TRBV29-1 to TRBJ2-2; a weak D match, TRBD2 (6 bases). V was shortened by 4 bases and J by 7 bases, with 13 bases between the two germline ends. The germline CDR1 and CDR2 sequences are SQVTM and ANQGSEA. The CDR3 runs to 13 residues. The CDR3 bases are TGCAGCGTTGGGTCTGGGGAGGACGGGGAGCTGTTTTTT. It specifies CSVGSGEDGELFF.

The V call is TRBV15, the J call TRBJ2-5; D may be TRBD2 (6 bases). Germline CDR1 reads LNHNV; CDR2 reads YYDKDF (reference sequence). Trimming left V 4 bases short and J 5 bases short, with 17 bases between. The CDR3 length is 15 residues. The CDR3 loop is CATSTRTKEGETQYF. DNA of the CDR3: TGTGCCACCAGCACCAGGACTAAGGAGGGGGAGACCCAGTACTTC.

The CDR3 region has the DNA TGTGCCAGCAGCCAGGTAATACAGGCCTACGAGCAGTACTTC. This encodes CASSQVIQAYEQYF. The genes are TRBV3-1 and TRBJ2-7; possibly TRBD1 for D (5 bases). The CDR3 spans 14 residues. Looked up from germline, CDR1 is LGHDT and CDR2 is YNNKEL (reference sequence). V lost 3 bases and J 2 bases, leaving 11 bases between the germline ends.

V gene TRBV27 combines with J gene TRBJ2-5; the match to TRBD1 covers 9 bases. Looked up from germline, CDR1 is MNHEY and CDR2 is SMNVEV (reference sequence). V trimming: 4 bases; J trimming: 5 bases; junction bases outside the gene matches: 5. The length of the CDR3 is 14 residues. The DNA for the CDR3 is TGTGCCAGCAGTTACGGACAGGGGACCGAGACCCAGTACTTC. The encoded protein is CASSYGQGTETQYF.

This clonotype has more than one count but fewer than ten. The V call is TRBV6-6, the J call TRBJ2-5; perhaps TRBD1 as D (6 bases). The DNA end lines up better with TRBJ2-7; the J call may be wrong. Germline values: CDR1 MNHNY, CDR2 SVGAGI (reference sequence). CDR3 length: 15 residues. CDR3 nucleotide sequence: TGTGCCAGCAGTTACCCGGGACAAGCCGACTACGAGCAGTACTTC. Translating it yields CASSYPGQADYEQYF.

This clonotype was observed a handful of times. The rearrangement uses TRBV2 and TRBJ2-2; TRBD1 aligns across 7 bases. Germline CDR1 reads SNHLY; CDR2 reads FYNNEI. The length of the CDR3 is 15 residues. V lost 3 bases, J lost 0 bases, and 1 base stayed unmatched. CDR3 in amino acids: CASSETGTNTGELFF. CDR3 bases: TGTGCCAGCAGTGAGACAGGGACGAACACCGGGGAGCTGTTTTTT.

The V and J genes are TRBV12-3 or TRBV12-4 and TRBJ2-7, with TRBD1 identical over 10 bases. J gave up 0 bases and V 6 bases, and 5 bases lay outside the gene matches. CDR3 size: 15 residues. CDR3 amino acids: CASRKGQGYSYEQYF. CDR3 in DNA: TGTGCCAGCAGGAAGGGACAGGGGTACTCCTACGAGCAGTACTTC.

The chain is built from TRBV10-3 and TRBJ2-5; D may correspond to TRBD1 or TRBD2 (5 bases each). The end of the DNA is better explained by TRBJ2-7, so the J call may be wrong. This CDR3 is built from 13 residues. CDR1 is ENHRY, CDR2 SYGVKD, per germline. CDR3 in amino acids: CAVLRDGNYEQYF. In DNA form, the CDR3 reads TGTGCCGTCCTCCGGGACGGTAACTACGAGCAGTACTTC.

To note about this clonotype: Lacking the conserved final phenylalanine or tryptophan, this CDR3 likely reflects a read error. The CDR3 sequence is CSVEWPHGEANTEAFL. In DNA form, the CDR3 reads TGCAGCGTTGAGTGGCCACACGGTGAAGCGAACACTGAAGCTTTCCTT. V and J are TRBV29-1 and TRBJ1-1; D gene unclear. CDR3 length: 16 amino acids. V lost 3 bases and J lost 1, with 18 bases in between. Germline V gene sequence: CDR1 SQVTM, CDR2 ANQGSEA.